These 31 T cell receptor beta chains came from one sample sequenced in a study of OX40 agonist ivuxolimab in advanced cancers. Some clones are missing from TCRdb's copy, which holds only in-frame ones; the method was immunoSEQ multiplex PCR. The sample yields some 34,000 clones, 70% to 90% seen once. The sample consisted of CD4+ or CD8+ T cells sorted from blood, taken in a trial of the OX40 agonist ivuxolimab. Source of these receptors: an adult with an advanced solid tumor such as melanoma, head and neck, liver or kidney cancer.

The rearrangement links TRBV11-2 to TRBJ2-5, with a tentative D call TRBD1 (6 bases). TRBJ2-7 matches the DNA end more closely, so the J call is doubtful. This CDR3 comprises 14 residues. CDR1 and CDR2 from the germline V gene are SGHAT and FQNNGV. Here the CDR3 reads CASRWTRGGYEQYF. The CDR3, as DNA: TGTGCCAGCAGATGGACCAGGGGCGGTTACGAGCAGTACTTC.

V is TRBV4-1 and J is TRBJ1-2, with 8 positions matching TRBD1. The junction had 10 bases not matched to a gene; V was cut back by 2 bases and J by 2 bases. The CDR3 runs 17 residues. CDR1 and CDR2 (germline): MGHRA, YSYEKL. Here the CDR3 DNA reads TGCGCCAGCAGCCAAACGGTCGGGACAGGCGACAACTATGGCTACACCTTC. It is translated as CASSQTVGTGDNYGYTF.

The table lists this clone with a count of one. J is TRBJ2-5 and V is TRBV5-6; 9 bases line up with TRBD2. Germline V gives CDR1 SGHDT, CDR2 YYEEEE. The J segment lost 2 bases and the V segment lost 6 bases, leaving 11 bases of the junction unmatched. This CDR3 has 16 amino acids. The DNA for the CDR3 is TGTGCCAGCATCTCGGTGCGGGAGGGCCTTCAAGAGACCCAGTACTTC. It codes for CASISVREGLQETQYF.

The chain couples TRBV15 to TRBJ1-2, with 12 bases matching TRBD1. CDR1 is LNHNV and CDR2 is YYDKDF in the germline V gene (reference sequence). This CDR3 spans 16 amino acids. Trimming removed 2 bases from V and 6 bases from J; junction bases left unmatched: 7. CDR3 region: CATSRTSGTGGDGYTF. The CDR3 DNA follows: TGTGCCACCAGCAGAACCTCCGGGACAGGGGGCGATGGCTACACCTTC.

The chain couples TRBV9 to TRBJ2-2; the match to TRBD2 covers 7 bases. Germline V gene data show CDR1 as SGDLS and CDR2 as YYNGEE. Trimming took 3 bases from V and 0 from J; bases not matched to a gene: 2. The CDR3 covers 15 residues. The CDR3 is CASSAGTTNTGELFF. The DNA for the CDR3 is TGTGCCAGCAGCGCCGGGACTACGAACACCGGGGAGCTGTTTTTT.

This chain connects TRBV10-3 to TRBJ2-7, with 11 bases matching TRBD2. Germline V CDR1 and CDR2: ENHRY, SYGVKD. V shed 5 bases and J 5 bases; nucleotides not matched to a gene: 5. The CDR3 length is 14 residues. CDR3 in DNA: TGTGCCATCAGTTCTCTAGCGGGAGGCAACGAGCAGTACTTC. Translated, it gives CAISSLAGGNEQYF.

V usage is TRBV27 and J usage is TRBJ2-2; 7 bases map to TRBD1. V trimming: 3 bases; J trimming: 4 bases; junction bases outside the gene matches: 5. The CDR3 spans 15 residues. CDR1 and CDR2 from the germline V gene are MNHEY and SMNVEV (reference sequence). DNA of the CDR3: TGTGCCAGCAGTTTGTGGACAGGACTCACCGGGGAGCTGTTTTTT. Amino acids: CASSLWTGLTGELFF.

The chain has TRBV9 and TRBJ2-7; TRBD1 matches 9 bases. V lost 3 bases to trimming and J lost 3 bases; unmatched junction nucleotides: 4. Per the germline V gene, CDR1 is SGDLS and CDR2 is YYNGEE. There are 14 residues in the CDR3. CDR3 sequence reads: CASSGGQGNYEQYF. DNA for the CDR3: TGTGCCAGCAGCGGGGGACAGGGAAACTACGAGCAGTACTTC.

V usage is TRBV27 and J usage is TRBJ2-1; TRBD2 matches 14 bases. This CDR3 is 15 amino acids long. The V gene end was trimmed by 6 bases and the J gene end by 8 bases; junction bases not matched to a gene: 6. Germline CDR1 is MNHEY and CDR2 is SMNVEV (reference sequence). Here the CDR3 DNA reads TGTGCCAGCAGCACCGGGACTAGCGGGAGTGATGAGCAGTTCTTC. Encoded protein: CASSTGTSGSDEQFF.

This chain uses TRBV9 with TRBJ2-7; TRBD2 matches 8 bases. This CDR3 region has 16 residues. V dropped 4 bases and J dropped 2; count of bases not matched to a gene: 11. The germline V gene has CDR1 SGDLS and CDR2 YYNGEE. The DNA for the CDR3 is TGTGCCAGCAGCCCACAGAGCGGGAGTCTTACCTACGAGCAGTACTTC. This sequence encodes CASSPQSGSLTYEQYF.

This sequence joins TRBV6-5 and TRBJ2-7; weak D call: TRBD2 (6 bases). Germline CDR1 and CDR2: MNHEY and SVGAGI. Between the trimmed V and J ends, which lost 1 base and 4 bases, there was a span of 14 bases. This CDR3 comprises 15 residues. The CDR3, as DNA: TGTGCCAGCAGTTACTATTCGGGAGTGGGATACGAGCAGTACTTC. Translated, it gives CASSYYSGVGYEQYF.

Here the CDR3 reads CASSLVVNTEAFF. The CDR3 DNA sequence: TGTGCCAGCAGCTTAGTGGTGAACACTGAAGCTTTCTTT. The V call is TRBV7-6, the J call TRBJ1-1; D is undetermined. The V gene's germline CDR1 is SGHVS and CDR2 FNYEAQ. This CDR3 is 13 amino acids long. The V end lost 1 base, the J end lost 0 bases, and 3 bases lay between the germline ends.

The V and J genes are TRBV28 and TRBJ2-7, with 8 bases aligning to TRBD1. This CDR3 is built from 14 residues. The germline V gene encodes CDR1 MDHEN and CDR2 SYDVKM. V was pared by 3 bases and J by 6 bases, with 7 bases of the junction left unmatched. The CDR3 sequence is CASSFGTGLLEQYF. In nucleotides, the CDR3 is TGTGCCAGCAGTTTCGGGACAGGACTTCTCGAGCAGTACTTC.

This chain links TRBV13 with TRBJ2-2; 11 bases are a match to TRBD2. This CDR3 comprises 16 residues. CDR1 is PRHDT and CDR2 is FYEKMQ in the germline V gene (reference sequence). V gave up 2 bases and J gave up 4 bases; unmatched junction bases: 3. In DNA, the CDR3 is TGTGCCAGCAGCTTACTACTAGCGGGAGTCACCGGGGAGCTGTTTTTT. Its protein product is CASSLLLAGVTGELFF.

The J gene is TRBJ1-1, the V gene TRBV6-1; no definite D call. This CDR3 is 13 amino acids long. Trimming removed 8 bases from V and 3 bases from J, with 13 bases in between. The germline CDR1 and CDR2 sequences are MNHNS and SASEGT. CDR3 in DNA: TGTGCCAGCGGTGGAAGGGTGCACACTGAAGCTTTCTTT. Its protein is CASGGRVHTEAFF.

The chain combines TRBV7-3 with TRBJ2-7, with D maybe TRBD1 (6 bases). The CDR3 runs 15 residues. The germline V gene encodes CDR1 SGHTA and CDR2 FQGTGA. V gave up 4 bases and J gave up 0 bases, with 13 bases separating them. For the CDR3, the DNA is TGTGCCAGCAGCTATTCCCTAGGGGGCTCCTACGAGCAGTACTTC. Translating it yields CASSYSLGGSYEQYF.

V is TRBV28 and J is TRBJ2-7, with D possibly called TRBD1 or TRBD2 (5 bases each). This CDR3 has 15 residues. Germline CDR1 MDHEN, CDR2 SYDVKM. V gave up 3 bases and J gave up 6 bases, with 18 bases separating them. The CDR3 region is CASSLRGPTSFEQYF. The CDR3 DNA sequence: TGTGCCAGCAGTTTGAGGGGACCGACCTCTTTCGAGCAGTACTTC.

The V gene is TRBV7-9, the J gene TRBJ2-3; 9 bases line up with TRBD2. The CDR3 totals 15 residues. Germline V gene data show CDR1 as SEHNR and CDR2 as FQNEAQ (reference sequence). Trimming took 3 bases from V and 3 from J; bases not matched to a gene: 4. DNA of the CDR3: TGTGCCAGCAGCTTGAGTAGCGGGAGAACAGATACGCAGTATTTT. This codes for CASSLSSGRTDTQYF.

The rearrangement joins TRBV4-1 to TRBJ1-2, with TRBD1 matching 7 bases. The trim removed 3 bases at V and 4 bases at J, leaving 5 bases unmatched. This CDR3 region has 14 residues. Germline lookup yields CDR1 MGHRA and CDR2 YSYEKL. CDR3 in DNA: TGCGCCAGCAGCCAGATCGGGACAGTCTATGGCTACACCTTC. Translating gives CASSQIGTVYGYTF.

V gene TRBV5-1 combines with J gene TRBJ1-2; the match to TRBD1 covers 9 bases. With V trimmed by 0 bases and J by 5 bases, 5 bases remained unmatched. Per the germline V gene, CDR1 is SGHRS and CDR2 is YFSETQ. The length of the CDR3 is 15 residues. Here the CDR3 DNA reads TGCGCCAGCAGCTTGGAGGCGACAGGGGGTTATGGCTACACCTTC. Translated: CASSLEATGGYGYTF.

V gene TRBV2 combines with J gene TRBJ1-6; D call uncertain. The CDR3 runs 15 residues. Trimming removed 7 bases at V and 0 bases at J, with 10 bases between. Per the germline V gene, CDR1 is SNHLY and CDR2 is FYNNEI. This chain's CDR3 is CASIEESSYNSPLHF. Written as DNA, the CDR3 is TGTGCCAGCATAGAGGAGAGCTCCTATAATTCACCCCTCCACTTT.

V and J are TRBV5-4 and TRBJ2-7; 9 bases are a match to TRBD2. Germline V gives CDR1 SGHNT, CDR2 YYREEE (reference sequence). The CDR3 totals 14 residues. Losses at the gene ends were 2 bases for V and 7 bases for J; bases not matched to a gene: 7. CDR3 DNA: TGTGCCAGCAGCTTAATAGCGGGAGTGCAAGAGCAGTACTTC. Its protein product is CASSLIAGVQEQYF.

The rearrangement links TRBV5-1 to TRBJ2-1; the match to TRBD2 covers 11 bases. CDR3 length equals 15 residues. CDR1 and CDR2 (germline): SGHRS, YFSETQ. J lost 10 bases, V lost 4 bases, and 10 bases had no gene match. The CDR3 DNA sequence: TGCGCCAGCAGCGTAGTTAGCGGGAGGGCCTGGGAGCAGTTCTTC. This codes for CASSVVSGRAWEQFF.

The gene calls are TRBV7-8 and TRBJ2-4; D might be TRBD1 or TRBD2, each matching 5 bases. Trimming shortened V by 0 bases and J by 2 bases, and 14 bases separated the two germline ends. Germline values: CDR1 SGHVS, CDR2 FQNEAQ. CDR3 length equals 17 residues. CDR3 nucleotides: TGTGCCAGCAGCTTAGCTGGGGGACCCGGCTCCAAAAACATTCAGTACTTC. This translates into CASSLAGGPGSKNIQYF.

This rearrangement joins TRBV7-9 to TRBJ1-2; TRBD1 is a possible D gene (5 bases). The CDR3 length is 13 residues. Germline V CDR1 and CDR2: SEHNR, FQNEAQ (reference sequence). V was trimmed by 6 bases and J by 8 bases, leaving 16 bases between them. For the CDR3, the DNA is TGTGCCAGCAGATCGGACGAGACAGAGGGCTACACCTTC. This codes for CASRSDETEGYTF.

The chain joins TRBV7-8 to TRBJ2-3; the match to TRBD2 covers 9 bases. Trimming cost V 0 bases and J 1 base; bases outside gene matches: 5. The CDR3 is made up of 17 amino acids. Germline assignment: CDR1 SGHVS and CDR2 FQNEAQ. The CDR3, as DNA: TGTGCCAGCAGCTTAGCGGGAGTAGCGGGGGGCACAGATACGCAGTATTTT. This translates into CASSLAGVAGGTDTQYF.

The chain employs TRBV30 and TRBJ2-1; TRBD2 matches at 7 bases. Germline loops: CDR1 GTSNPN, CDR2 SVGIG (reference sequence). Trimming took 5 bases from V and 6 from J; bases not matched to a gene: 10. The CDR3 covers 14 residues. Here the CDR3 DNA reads TGTGCCTGGCCCGGCGGGAGCTTCGCCAATGAGCAGTTCTTC. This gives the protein CAWPGGSFANEQFF.

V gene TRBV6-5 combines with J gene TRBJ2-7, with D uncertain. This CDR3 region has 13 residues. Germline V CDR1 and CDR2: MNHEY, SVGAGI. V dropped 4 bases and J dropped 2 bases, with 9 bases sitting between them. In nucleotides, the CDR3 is TGTGCCAGCAGTTTCTCTAGAACCTACGAGCAGTACTTC. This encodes CASSFSRTYEQYF.

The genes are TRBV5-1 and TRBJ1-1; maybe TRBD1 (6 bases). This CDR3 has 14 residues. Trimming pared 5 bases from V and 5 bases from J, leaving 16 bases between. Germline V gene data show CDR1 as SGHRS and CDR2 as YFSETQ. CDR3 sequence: CASRGLPGATEAFF. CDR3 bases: TGCGCCAGCAGGGGACTTCCAGGGGCGACTGAAGCTTTCTTT.

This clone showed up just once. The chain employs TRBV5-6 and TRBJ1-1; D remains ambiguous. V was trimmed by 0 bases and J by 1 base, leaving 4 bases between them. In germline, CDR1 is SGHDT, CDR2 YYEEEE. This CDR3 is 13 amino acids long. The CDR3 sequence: CASSLARNTEAFF. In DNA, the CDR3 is TGTGCCAGCAGCTTGGCCAGGAACACTGAAGCTTTCTTT.

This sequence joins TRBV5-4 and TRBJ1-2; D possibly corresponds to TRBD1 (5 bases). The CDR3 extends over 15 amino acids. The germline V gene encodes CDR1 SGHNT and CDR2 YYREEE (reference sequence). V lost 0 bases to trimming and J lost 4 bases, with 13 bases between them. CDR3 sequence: CASSLDLQGLYGYTF. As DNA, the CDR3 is TGTGCCAGCAGCTTGGACCTCCAGGGTCTCTATGGCTACACCTTC. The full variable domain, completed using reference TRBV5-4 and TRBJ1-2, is ETGVTQSPTHLIKTRGQQVTLRCSSQSGHNTVSWYQQALGQGPQFIFQYYREEENGRGNFPPRFSGLQFPNYSSELNVNALELDDSALYLCASSLDLQGLYGYTFGSGTRLTVV.